This T cell receptor (beta chain) derives from a study of blood T cells in healthy people across ages. Together with a sample-barcoded 5' primer, a J-beta primer mix was included in a second PCR lasting about 6 to 12 cycles. TCRdb recomputed calls from the 5' RACE reads with MiXCR, one row per CDR3 protein. The sample includes roughly 800,000 distinct CDR3 sequences, roughly 25% of them seen just once. There are 14 residues in the CDR3. CDR1 is MGHDK, CDR2 SYGVNS, per germline. About this clonotype: An end of the junction does not agree with germline; a read error may underlie this.

The sample was also linked to a second study, of T cells of mothers and their children.

The chain couples TRBV25-1 to TRBJ1-2, with TRBD1 matching 8 bases. The receptor comes from a boy aged 5-17 years in good health. Sequenced sample: blood. This CDR3 is CAGSEPDRGYGYTF. The CDR3 DNA is TGTGCCGGCAGTGAACCCGACAGGGGATACGGCTACACCTTC.